Following are 23 T cell receptor beta chains from one sample sequenced in a study of CD8+CD57+ T cells in acquired aplastic anemia. Sequencing involved patients with CD8+CD57+ cell expansion previously shown by flow cytometry. Investigators profiled TCR beta VDJ and CDR3 from genomic DNA template. Via MiXCR, TCRdb re-called the reads, giving one row per CDR3 protein. The sample holds some 98,000 distinct CDR3 sequences, around 70% seen once. Input material: sorted CD4+, CD8+, or CD8+CD57+ T cells (not recorded which) from PBMCs. These receptor sequences come from a human donor with aplastic anemia.

The chain recombines TRBV10-1 with TRBJ2-1, with 11 bases identical to TRBD1. Trimming removed 0 bases from V and 8 bases from J; junction bases left unmatched: 6. The CDR3 runs to 16 residues. Germline V gene sequence: CDR1 WNHNN, CDR2 SYGVQD (reference sequence). CDR3 bases: TGCGCCAGCAGTGAGTCAAGGACAGGGGGCAAGGATGAGCAGTTCTTC. Its translation: CASSESRTGGKDEQFF.

The chain links TRBV7-3 to TRBJ1-2; D is possibly TRBD1 (5 bases). The CDR3 is 13 residues long. V was shortened by 2 bases and J by 4 bases, with 8 bases between the two germline ends. The germline V gene has CDR1 SGHTA and CDR2 FQGTGA. The CDR3 is CASSLGQGYGYTF. CDR3 DNA: TGTGCCAGCAGCTTAGGCCAGGGCTATGGCTACACCTTC.

This clonotype was counted only a few times. V and J are TRBV2 and TRBJ1-6; 8 nucleotides agree with TRBD1. Trimming removed 5 bases from V and 7 bases from J; junction bases left unmatched: 1. Germline CDR1 is SNHLY and CDR2 is FYNNEI. The CDR3 has 13 amino acids. Here the CDR3 DNA reads TGTGCCAGCAGTTGGACAGGGAATTCACCCCTCCACTTT. It yields the protein CASSWTGNSPLHF.

This CDR3 reads CSARDFQETQYF. CDR3 bases: TGCAGTGCCCGGGACTTCCAAGAGACCCAGTACTTC. This rearrangement joins TRBV20-1 to TRBJ2-5; a weak D match, TRBD2 (6 bases). The CDR3 is made up of 12 amino acids. Per germline, CDR1 DFQATT and CDR2 SNEGSKA (reference sequence). With 6 bases removed from V and 1 base from J, the gap between germline ends came to 9 bases.

In nucleotides, the CDR3 is TGTGCCAGCAGCTTAGCCAGGAGAGGTGAGCAGTTCTTC. Translated, it gives CASSLARRGEQFF. The chain is built from TRBV7-9 and TRBJ2-1; D gene ambiguous. The germline V gene has CDR1 SEHNR and CDR2 FQNEAQ (reference sequence). This CDR3 comprises 13 residues. The germline V and J ends were trimmed by 0 bases and 9 bases, with 9 bases remaining between them. The full variable domain, with the rest looked up from reference TRBV7-9 and TRBJ2-1, is DTGVSQNPRHKITKRGQNVTFRCDPISEHNRLYWYRQTLGQGPEFLTYFQNEAQLEKSRLLSDRFSAERPKGSFSTLEIQRTEQGDSAMYLCASSLARRGEQFFGPGTRLTVL.

The rearrangement links TRBV6-1 to TRBJ2-7; D gene uncertain. The germline V and J ends were trimmed by 6 bases and 0 bases, with 9 bases remaining between them. The CDR3 extends over 13 amino acids. Germline V CDR1 and CDR2: MNHNS, SASEGT. The CDR3 DNA is TGTGCCAGCAGCAAGACCAACTCCTACGAGCAGTACTTC. Its protein is CASSKTNSYEQYF.

This clonotype was counted at least ten times. CDR3 residues: CASSNTVGAGANVLTF. DNA for the CDR3: TGTGCCAGCAGTAACACCGTGGGGGCTGGGGCCAACGTCCTGACTTTC. This chain joins TRBV27 and TRBJ2-6; D is perhaps TRBD1 or TRBD2 (5 bases each). This CDR3 has 16 amino acids. Per germline, CDR1 MNHEY and CDR2 SMNVEV (reference sequence). V dropped 5 bases and J dropped 2 bases, with 13 bases sitting between them. The complete variable domain, with remaining parts taken from reference TRBV27 and TRBJ2-6, reads EAQVTQNPRYLITVTGKKLTVTCSQNMNHEYMSWYRQDPGLGLRQIYYSMNVEVTDKGDVPEGYKVSRKEKRNFPLILESPSPNQTSLYFCASSNTVGAGANVLTFGAGSRLTVL.

V and J are TRBV10-1 and TRBJ2-7; D perhaps matches TRBD2 (6 bases). V lost 6 bases to trimming and J lost 2 bases, with 23 bases between them. Germline V gives CDR1 WNHNN, CDR2 SYGVQD (reference sequence). This CDR3 region has 17 residues. The CDR3 loop is CASRLRKASAPTYEQYF. The CDR3 DNA sequence: TGCGCCAGCAGATTAAGAAAGGCTAGCGCCCCCACCTACGAGCAGTACTTC.

This chain uses TRBV20-1 with TRBJ1-5; D is perhaps TRBD1 (5 bases). With 6 bases removed from V and 4 bases from J, the gap between germline ends came to 16 bases. Germline-derived CDR1 and CDR2 are DFQATT and SNEGSKA (reference sequence). The CDR3 spans 14 residues. The CDR3 region is CSASQGPINQPQHF. In DNA, the CDR3 is TGCAGTGCCTCCCAGGGACCCATAAATCAGCCCCAGCATTTT.

J is TRBJ1-2 and V is TRBV6-1; the D is unclear. Trimming took 9 bases from V and 8 from J, leaving 4 bases between them. The V gene's germline CDR1 is MNHNS and CDR2 SASEGT. This CDR3 has 8 residues. CDR3 amino acids: CARVGYTF. CDR3 coding DNA: TGTGCCAGGGTGGGCTACACCTTC.

V is TRBV20-1 and J is TRBJ2-1, with D perhaps assigned TRBD1 or TRBD2 (5 bases each). V lost 5 bases, J lost 4 bases, and 18 bases lay in between. This CDR3 spans 15 amino acids. Germline loops: CDR1 DFQATT, CDR2 SNEGSKA (reference sequence). The CDR3, as DNA: TGCAGTGCTGGCGTGAGAGGGGCCGGGTACAATGAGCAGTTCTTC. Protein product: CSAGVRGAGYNEQFF.

The CDR3 coding sequence is TGCGCCAGCAGTGTGACTAGCGCCACAGATACGCAGTATTTT. It translates to CASSVTSATDTQYF. The chain combines TRBV10-1 with TRBJ2-3; 8 positions match TRBD2. V lost 4 bases, J lost 2 bases, and 2 bases stayed unmatched. Germline V gene data show CDR1 as WNHNN and CDR2 as SYGVQD (reference sequence). This CDR3 region has 14 residues.

This clonotype was found once. This chain links TRBV6-5 with TRBJ2-7; D not resolved. V lost 2 bases, J lost 4 bases, and 9 bases lay in between. The germline V gene has CDR1 MNHEY and CDR2 SVGAGI. The CDR3 consists of 13 residues. The CDR3: CASSYDDRYEQYF. CDR3 sequence (DNA): TGTGCCAGCAGTTACGACGACCGGTACGAGCAGTACTTC.

The chain couples TRBV29-1 to TRBJ1-1; maybe TRBD1 (5 bases). The CDR3 covers 14 residues. Trimming took 3 bases from V and 1 from J, leaving 12 bases between them. From germline, CDR1 is SQVTM and CDR2 ANQGSEA. CDR3 loop: CSVDLQGRNTEAFF. The CDR3 region has the DNA TGCAGCGTTGACTTGCAGGGAAGGAACACTGAAGCTTTCTTT.

The rearrangement uses TRBV20-1 and TRBJ2-3; 10 nucleotides align to TRBD1. Germline V lookup: CDR1 DFQATT, CDR2 SNEGSKA (reference sequence). This CDR3 region has 16 residues. Trimming cost V 1 base and J 0 bases; bases outside gene matches: 4. The CDR3: CSARGSGQGSTDTQYF. In DNA, the CDR3 is TGCAGTGCTAGAGGGTCGGGACAGGGGAGCACAGATACGCAGTATTTT.

This clonotype was seen a single time. Germline and junction disagree at one end, which may indicate a read error. This chain uses TRBV5-4 with TRBJ2-1, with 7 bases lining up with TRBD2. Per the germline V gene, CDR1 is SGHNT and CDR2 is YYREEE (reference sequence). This CDR3 is built from 15 residues. In nucleotides, the CDR3 is TGCGCCAGCAGCTTGGATACGGGGGGTGAGGATGAGCAGTTCTTC. This gives the protein CASSLDTGGEDEQFF.

V is TRBV29-1 and J is TRBJ1-3, with D perhaps TRBD1 (5 bases). Trimming left V 7 bases short and J 1 base short, with 14 bases between. This CDR3 is built from 14 residues. Looked up from germline, CDR1 is SQVTM and CDR2 is ANQGSEA. As DNA, the CDR3 is TGCAGCGCCAAGTCCGGGGGTTCTGGAAACACCATATATTTT. Its protein product is CSAKSGGSGNTIYF.

This clonotype was observed many times. The gene calls are TRBV11-2 and TRBJ1-1, with a tentative D call TRBD1 (5 bases). V gave up 2 bases and J gave up 7 bases, with 11 bases separating them. Germline lookup yields CDR1 SGHAT and CDR2 FQNNGV. The CDR3 length is 13 residues. This CDR3 is CASSLRGDGEAFF. In DNA form, the CDR3 reads TGTGCCAGCAGCTTACGAGGGGACGGTGAAGCTTTCTTT.

The chain carries TRBV7-6 and TRBJ2-1, with D unresolved. The V and J ends lost 1 base and 1 base respectively, with 8 bases between them. CDR1 and CDR2 (germline): SGHVS, FNYEAQ. The CDR3 contains 15 residues. The CDR3 sequence: CASSLEAVSYNEQFF. The CDR3 DNA sequence: TGTGCCAGCAGCTTAGAAGCAGTTTCCTACAATGAGCAGTTCTTC.

V is TRBV4-2 and J is TRBJ2-7, with 7 positions matching TRBD1. The CDR3 loop spans 15 amino acids. CDR1 and CDR2 from the germline V gene are LGHNA and YNFKEQ. Losses at the gene ends were 10 bases for V and 4 bases for J; bases not matched to a gene: 16. The CDR3 reads CATTRQGVLRYEQYF. In DNA form, the CDR3 reads TGTGCCACAACCCGACAGGGAGTTTTACGTTACGAGCAGTACTTC.

The gene calls are TRBV24-1 and TRBJ2-7; 7 bases fit TRBD2. With V trimmed by 7 bases and J by 2 bases, 1 base remained unmatched. Germline values: CDR1 KGHDR, CDR2 SFDVKD. This CDR3 comprises 12 residues. The CDR3 protein is CATSRGAYEQYF. CDR3 nucleotide sequence: TGTGCCACCAGCCGGGGGGCCTACGAGCAGTACTTC.

J is TRBJ1-5 and V is TRBV2; TRBD1 might be the D (5 bases). This CDR3 has 14 residues. Germline CDR1 reads SNHLY; CDR2 reads FYNNEI. V was shortened by 4 bases and J by 0 bases, with 7 bases between the two germline ends. CDR3 sequence reads: CASSAQVSNQPQHF. DNA for the CDR3: TGTGCCAGCAGTGCACAGGTTAGCAATCAGCCCCAGCATTTT. Combining the CDR3 with reference TRBV2 and TRBJ1-5 gives the whole variable domain EPEVTQTPSHQVTQMGQEVILRCVPISNHLYFYWYRQILGQKVEFLVSFYNNEISEKSEIFDDQFSVERPDGSNFTLKIRSTKLEDSAMYFCASSAQVSNQPQHFGDGTRLSIL.

The V call is TRBV25-1, the J call TRBJ1-2, with TRBD1 matching over 7 bases. Germline CDR1 MGHDK, CDR2 SYGVNS. There are 14 residues in the CDR3. V gave up 5 bases and J gave up 3 bases; unmatched junction bases: 6. The CDR3 region is CASSHRGRDYGYTF. CDR3 DNA: TGTGCCAGCAGTCACAGGGGTCGGGACTATGGCTACACCTTC.